This section outlines one TCR beta chain sequence together with its context. Its antigen is undetermined. This sample was included in a study of CD8+ T cells in alopecia areata. The study's findings and limits: Sequenced scalp T cells also include alphabeta T cells resident in normal skin.

CDR1 is SGHNT and CDR2 is YYREEE in the germline V gene (reference sequence). V lost 5 bases to trimming and J lost 6 bases, with 16 bases between them. This CDR3 is built from 14 residues. As the sequencing template, cDNA was produced by extracting RNA and reverse transcribing it. This table comes from immunoSEQ multiplex PCR, and its TCRdb copy is limited to in-frame clones, with some not included. Among 220,000 or so clones listed, 57% were seen once. The clonotype comes from a human donor with alopecia areata. This material consisted of CD4+ T cells sorted from blood, taken at week 0. This chain joins TRBV5-4 and TRBJ2-3; D is possibly TRBD1 (6 bases). CDR3 residues: CASSTQGFGDTQYF. Written as DNA, the CDR3 is TGTGCCAGCAGTACACAGGGCTTCGGTGATACGCAGTATTTT.